This entry concerns a single T cell receptor (beta chain). What it binds is unknown. This entry belongs to a study of shared clonotypes between healthy human individuals. The data were produced by immunoSEQ multiplex PCR, yet TCRdb's version contains in-frame clones alone and is incomplete. The sample includes approximately 2,000,000 clones, 92% of them seen just once. General study points: Memory subsets had estimated richness that was generally smaller than that of naive subsets.

Germline CDR1 SGHAT, CDR2 FQDESV (reference sequence). V lost 5 bases, J lost 5 bases, and 22 bases lay in between. The CDR3 consists of 16 residues. The chain carries TRBV11-1 and TRBJ2-7; D might be TRBD1 or TRBD2, each matching 5 bases. This TCR came from a man aged 18 to 29 in good health. Some clones in this sample may be carry-over from other donors' samples. The source material was naive CD4+ T cells from PBMCs. Subset specified: CD45RA+ positively selected. The CDR3: CASSAGRGTSEHEQYF. CDR3 in DNA: TGTGCCAGCAGCGCCGGACGTGGGACGAGTGAGCACGAGCAGTACTTC.